This TCR beta chain was retrieved from a study of identical twins. Overall study results and limits: Whereas memory repertoires showed no such difference, abundant cord blood beta clonotypes carried fewer insertions. Analyses of zero insertions could, in part, be confounded by invariant MAIT and iNKT cells.

Only healthy Caucasians were included as donors. There are a few counts of this clonotype. What it recognizes is unknown. Trimming took 3 bases from V and 2 from J, leaving 16 bases between them. Per the germline V gene, CDR1 is SGDLS and CDR2 is YYNGEE. The CDR3 contains 16 residues. TCRdb reprocessed the 5' RACE reads via MiXCR and lists one record per CDR3 protein. The repertoire consists of a few hundred thousand distinct CDR3 sequences, with roughly 13% occurring once and the leading ten covering more than 0.8%. These data were also reused for a study on yellow fever vaccine responses in identical twins.

This chain links TRBV9 with TRBJ2-3; perhaps TRBD1 as D (6 bases). The clonotype comes from a woman aged 18-29 years in good health. Sequenced material: CD4+ T cells sorted from blood. CDR3 residues: CASSAYTGSLTDTQYF. In DNA, the CDR3 is TGTGCCAGCAGCGCCTACACAGGGTCCCTCACAGATACGCAGTATTTT. The whole variable domain, remainder taken from reference TRBV9 and TRBJ2-3, is DSGVTQTPKHLITATGQRVTLRCSPRSGDLSVYWYQQSLDQGLQFLIQYYNGEERAKGNILERFSAQQFPDLHSELNLSSLELGDSALYFCASSAYTGSLTDTQYFGPGTRLTVL.